This entry lists 18 T cell receptor beta chains sequenced from one sample in a study of shared clonotypes between healthy human individuals. Using immunoSEQ multiplex PCR, the repertoire was profiled, and TCRdb retains in-frame clones only, with some absent. The sample holds fewer than 850,000 clones, 90% seen once. The sequenced material came from memory CD8+ T cells from PBMCs. Regarding subset: CD45RO+ cells pooled with CCR7-negative TemRA cells. Receptors were obtained from a man between 18 and 29 years old in good health. Some clones in this sample may be carry-over from other donors' samples.

The chain carries TRBV5-1 and TRBJ1-2, with 7 nucleotides matching TRBD1. CDR1 is SGHRS and CDR2 is YFSETQ in the germline V gene. Trimming cost V 3 bases and J 2 bases; bases outside gene matches: 4. The CDR3 loop spans 14 amino acids. The CDR3 sequence: CASSSTGLNYGYTF. The CDR3 nucleotides are TGCGCCAGCAGCTCGACAGGGCTCAACTATGGCTACACCTTC.

The chain uses TRBV4-1 and TRBJ2-1; TRBD2 matches at 7 bases. The CDR3 extends over 15 amino acids. Germline lookup yields CDR1 MGHRA and CDR2 YSYEKL. The ends lost 1 base at V and 9 bases at J; junction bases unmatched: 9. The CDR3 DNA sequence: TGCGCCAGCAGCCAAGCGGCTAGCGGAGACGTTGAGCAGTTCTTC. It specifies CASSQAASGDVEQFF.

The chain joins TRBV6-1 to TRBJ1-2, with D possibly being TRBD1 (6 bases). This CDR3 is 15 amino acids long. Trimming pared 1 base from V and 4 bases from J, leaving 13 bases between. Germline-derived CDR1 and CDR2 are MNHNS and SASEGT. The CDR3 bases are TGTGCCAGCAGTGAAGTAAGGAACAGGGCCTATGGCTACACCTTC. Translating it yields CASSEVRNRAYGYTF.

This chain links TRBV11-2 with TRBJ1-1; maybe TRBD1 (5 bases). Trimming stripped 5 bases from V and 0 bases from J, with 13 bases between. CDR1 is SGHAT, CDR2 FQNNGV, per germline. There are 15 residues in the CDR3. CDR3 bases: TGTGCCAGCAGCCGACTGGGGCAAATGAACACTGAAGCTTTCTTT. Its protein product is CASSRLGQMNTEAFF.

The chain carries TRBV10-3 and TRBJ2-1, with D possibly matching TRBD2 (5 bases). Germline V gene sequence: CDR1 ENHRY, CDR2 SYGVKD. The length of the CDR3 is 13 residues. Trimming shortened V by 7 bases and J by 3 bases, and 10 bases separated the two germline ends. The CDR3 region has the DNA TGTGCCATCACCCGAGCGGTCTACAATGAGCAGTTCTTC. It codes for CAITRAVYNEQFF.

The V gene is TRBV6-1, the J gene TRBJ2-7; tentatively, D is TRBD2 (5 bases). The V gene lost 5 bases and the J gene lost 7 bases, with 18 bases spanning the gap. The germline CDR1 and CDR2 sequences are MNHNS and SASEGT. The CDR3 consists of 14 residues. CDR3 amino acids: CASSFDIGPGEQYF. DNA of the CDR3: TGTGCCAGCAGTTTCGACATCGGCCCGGGAGAGCAGTACTTC.

As to this clone: One end of the junction fails to match germline, which may point to a read error. The chain couples TRBV19 to TRBJ1-1; TRBD1 is a possible D gene (6 bases). Looked up from germline, CDR1 is LNHDA and CDR2 is SQIVND (reference sequence). There are 15 residues in the CDR3. DNA of the CDR3: TGTGCCAGTAGTGCCCACAGGGTTGGGAACGCTGAAGCTTTCTTT. Translating it yields CASSAHRVGNAEAFF. The variable domain in full, completed from reference TRBV19 and TRBJ1-1, reads DGGITQSPKYLFRKEGQNVTLSCEQNLNHDAMYWYRQDPGQGLRLIYYSQIVNDFQKGDIAEGYSVSREKKESFPLTVTSAQKNPTAFYLCASSAHRVGNAEAFFGQGTRLTVV.

This clone was recorded only once. The CDR3 DNA sequence: TGTGCCAGCAGCCTACCCGACAGGGAATACGAGCAGTACTTC. Amino acids: CASSLPDREYEQYF. The rearrangement uses TRBV7-9 and TRBJ2-7, with 7 bases fitting TRBD1. V lost 5 bases and J lost 4; bases outside the gene matches: 8. The CDR3 consists of 14 residues. CDR1 and CDR2 (germline): SEHNR, FQNEAQ (reference sequence). Drawing the rest from reference TRBV7-9 and TRBJ2-7, the complete variable domain is DTGVSQNPRHKITKRGQNVTFRCDPISEHNRLYWYRQTLGQGPEFLTYFQNEAQLEKSRLLSDRFSAERPKGSFSTLEIQRTEQGDSAMYLCASSLPDREYEQYFGPGTRLTVT.

V usage is TRBV7-9 and J usage is TRBJ2-1; D is perhaps TRBD2 (5 bases). The CDR3 covers 14 residues. Germline values: CDR1 SEHNR, CDR2 FQNEAQ (reference sequence). Trimming removed 5 bases at V and 4 bases at J, with 12 bases between. Written as DNA, the CDR3 is TGTGCCAGCAGCACTCGGACGGGGTACAATGAGCAGTTCTTC. Translated, it gives CASSTRTGYNEQFF. The variable domain in full, with the rest retrieved from reference TRBV7-9 and TRBJ2-1, is DTGVSQNPRHKITKRGQNVTFRCDPISEHNRLYWYRQTLGQGPEFLTYFQNEAQLEKSRLLSDRFSAERPKGSFSTLEIQRTEQGDSAMYLCASSTRTGYNEQFFGPGTRLTVL.

The CDR3 loop reads CASSEGSGETQYF. The CDR3 nucleotides are TGCGCCAGCAGTGAAGGAAGCGGCGAGACCCAGTACTTC. V usage is TRBV10-2 and J usage is TRBJ2-5, with D maybe TRBD2 (5 bases). The CDR3 contains 13 residues. Between the trimmed V and J ends, which lost 3 bases and 5 bases, there was a span of 10 bases. Germline V gives CDR1 WSHSY, CDR2 SAAADI.

Regarding this clone: Its ends do not fully match the called genes, so a read error is possible. This sequence joins TRBV19 and TRBJ1-1; D not resolved. The CDR3 has 12 amino acids. From germline, CDR1 is LNHDA and CDR2 SQIVND (reference sequence). The CDR3 protein is CASSMGRQGEEF. CDR3 sequence (DNA): TGTGCCAGTAGTATGGGGAGACAAGGTGAGGAATTT.

The chain has TRBV5-4 and TRBJ2-3, with 8 positions matching TRBD1. The germline gives CDR1 SGHNT, CDR2 YYREEE (reference sequence). The trim removed 9 bases at V and 4 bases at J, leaving 7 bases unmatched. The CDR3 runs to 13 residues. The CDR3 region is CAIRQGPPDTQYF. The CDR3 DNA follows: TGTGCCATTCGACAGGGGCCCCCAGATACGCAGTATTTT.

This chain uses TRBV18 with TRBJ1-1, with TRBD1 identical over 7 bases. The CDR3 extends over 17 amino acids. V lost 0 bases, J lost 0 bases, and 7 bases stayed unmatched. Germline loops: CDR1 KGHSH, CDR2 LQKENI. The chain's CDR3 is CASSPPRTGRLNTEAFF. The CDR3 DNA reads TGTGCCAGCTCACCACCAAGGACAGGTCGGCTGAACACTGAAGCTTTCTTT.

The V and J genes are TRBV5-1 and TRBJ2-7; TRBD1 matches at 8 bases. The CDR3 covers 15 residues. With 1 base clipped from V and 1 base from J, the junction kept 4 bases outside the gene matches. Germline assignment: CDR1 SGHRS and CDR2 YFSETQ. CDR3 in amino acids: CASSLSGGFSYEQYF. The CDR3 nucleotides are TGCGCCAGCAGCTTGTCAGGGGGCTTTTCCTACGAGCAGTACTTC.

The V and J genes are TRBV7-9 and TRBJ1-2; a weak D match, TRBD1 (6 bases). The CDR3 runs to 14 residues. Germline lookup yields CDR1 SEHNR and CDR2 FQNEAQ (reference sequence). The V end lost 10 bases, the J end lost 2 bases, and 17 bases lay between the germline ends. The CDR3 DNA is TGTGCCACCCTAGGGGGGCTGGCCAACTATGGCTACACCTTC. Protein sequence: CATLGGLANYGYTF.

The DNA of the CDR3 is TGTGCCAGCAGCTTCATGGAGGGACTCTACGAGCAGTACTTC. Residues: CASSFMEGLYEQYF. The chain links TRBV7-9 to TRBJ2-7; TRBD2 is a possible D gene (6 bases). CDR1 is SEHNR, CDR2 FQNEAQ, per germline (reference sequence). The CDR3 spans 14 residues. V lost 3 bases to trimming and J lost 3 bases, with 12 bases between them.

This chain connects TRBV28 to TRBJ2-1; unclear D gene. The germline V gene encodes CDR1 MDHEN and CDR2 SYDVKM. The ends were cut back, 2 bases at V and 8 bases at J, with 4 bases in the middle. This CDR3 region has 11 residues. Here the CDR3 DNA reads TGTGCCAGCAGTTTAGGGTATGAGCAGTTCTTC. Amino acids: CASSLGYEQFF. Using reference TRBV28 and TRBJ2-1 for the parts outside the CDR3, the full variable domain is DVKVTQSSRYLVKRTGEKVFLECVQDMDHENMFWYRQDPGLGLRLIYFSYDVKMKEKGDIPEGYSVSREKKERFSLILESASTNQTSMYLCASSLGYEQFFGPGTRLTVL.

The gene calls are TRBV4-1 and TRBJ2-5; 9 positions match TRBD2. This CDR3 contains 15 residues. With 1 base clipped from V and 4 bases from J, the junction kept 4 bases outside the gene matches. The germline V gene encodes CDR1 MGHRA and CDR2 YSYEKL. The CDR3 reads CASSQVAGVRETQYF. The CDR3 DNA sequence: TGCGCCAGCAGCCAAGTAGCGGGAGTAAGAGAGACCCAGTACTTC.